Below are 21 T cell receptor beta chains sequenced from a single sample in a study of cytomegalovirus exposure and HLA in healthy donors. PCR employed 60 Vbeta and 13 Jbeta primers. Sequencing used immunoSEQ multiplex PCR; TCRdb keeps in-frame clones, though not all of them. The sample yields some 140,000 clones, over 70% seen once. The sample was PBMCs. The source is a young man in good health and CMV-seronegative.

The J gene is TRBJ1-1, the V gene TRBV6-5, with 8 bases that match TRBD1. The CDR3 loop spans 14 amino acids. Germline V CDR1 and CDR2: MNHEY, SVGAGI. The ends lost 4 bases at V and 3 bases at J; junction bases unmatched: 4. This chain's CDR3 is CASSSRQGYTEAFF. CDR3 nucleotide sequence: TGTGCCAGCAGTTCCAGACAGGGGTACACTGAAGCTTTCTTT.

The CDR3 nucleotides are TGTGCCAGTAGTATAGATATTTGGCGGGACACTGAAGCTTTCTTT. As protein: CASSIDIWRDTEAFF. The chain employs TRBV19 and TRBJ1-1; D remains unclear. Germline CDR1 LNHDA, CDR2 SQIVND (reference sequence). The length of the CDR3 is 15 residues. Deletions cut 0 bases from V and 3 bases from J, with 11 bases between.

The chain combines TRBV15 with TRBJ2-5; 9 bases map to TRBD2. The CDR3 length is 16 residues. The V gene's germline CDR1 is LNHNV and CDR2 YYDKDF (reference sequence). J lost 7 bases, V lost 1 base, and 10 bases had no gene match. CDR3 bases: TGTGCCACCAGCAGAGTTAGCGGGGGCGCCCGGAGGACCCAGTACTTC. Its translation: CATSRVSGGARRTQYF.

This clone appeared a few times. This sequence joins TRBV7-9 and TRBJ1-2, with TRBD1 identical over 7 bases. V shed 3 bases, J shed 1 base, and the junction held 5 bases outside the gene matches. The CDR3 length is 15 residues. Per the germline V gene, CDR1 is SEHNR and CDR2 is FQNEAQ (reference sequence). CDR3 in DNA: TGTGCCAGCAGCTTTACAGGGGACATTAACTATGGCTACACCTTC. Its protein product is CASSFTGDINYGYTF.

The chain recombines TRBV2 with TRBJ1-6; D is undetermined. CDR3 length: 13 residues. From germline, CDR1 is SNHLY and CDR2 FYNNEI. Trimming took 6 bases from V and 4 from J, leaving 7 bases between them. CDR3 bases: TGTGCCAGCAGGACGGAGTATAATTCACCCCTCCACTTT. As protein: CASRTEYNSPLHF.

The chain combines TRBV5-8 with TRBJ2-1, with D perhaps TRBD1 (5 bases). The germline gives CDR1 SGHTS, CDR2 YDEGEE. This CDR3 has 14 amino acids. The V end lost 4 bases, the J end lost 7 bases, and 15 bases lay between the germline ends. This chain's CDR3 is CASSPRQGVNEQFF. Written as DNA, the CDR3 is TGTGCCAGCAGCCCCCGGCAGGGTGTAAATGAGCAGTTCTTC.

This rearrangement joins TRBV6-1 to TRBJ1-5; the D is unclear. Germline V lookup: CDR1 MNHNS, CDR2 SASEGT. This CDR3 spans 12 amino acids. Trimming took 6 bases from V and 9 from J, leaving 12 bases between them. The CDR3 sequence: CASSVRDRPQHF. The CDR3 bases are TGTGCCAGCAGCGTCCGAGATAGGCCCCAGCATTTT.

The chain combines TRBV5-3 with TRBJ2-1, with 8 bases lining up with TRBD1. TRBV5-3 is designated an ORF whose function remains uncertain. V shed 5 bases and J 9 bases; nucleotides not matched to a gene: 19. This CDR3 spans 17 amino acids. The CDR3 spells CARRIVRPGQDTCEQFF. In nucleotides, the CDR3 is TGTGCCAGAAGAATTGTCCGACCGGGACAGGATACTTGTGAGCAGTTCTTC.

This clone was counted a few times. The chain carries TRBV30 and TRBJ1-1, with 7 nucleotides matching TRBD1. V shed 5 bases and J 0 bases; nucleotides not matched to a gene: 3. This CDR3 region has 13 residues. CDR1 is GTSNPN, CDR2 SVGIG, per germline (reference sequence). The CDR3 protein is CAWAGQLNTEAFF. The CDR3 DNA reads TGTGCCTGGGCGGGACAGTTGAACACTGAAGCTTTCTTT. Drawing the rest from reference TRBV30 and TRBJ1-1, the complete variable domain is SQTIHQWPATLVQPVGSPLSLECTVEGTSNPNLYWYRQAAGRGLQLLFYSVGIGQISSEVPQNLSASRPQDRQFILSSKKLLLSDSGFYLCAWAGQLNTEAFFGQGTRLTVV.

This chain links TRBV5-5 with TRBJ2-5, with 8 bases that match TRBD1. This CDR3 region has 14 residues. Losses at the gene ends were 8 bases for V and 4 bases for J; bases not matched to a gene: 10. The germline V gene encodes CDR1 SGHKS and CDR2 YYEKEE (reference sequence). CDR3 nucleotide sequence: TGTGCCAGTCTGACAGGGGTGATGGGAGAGACCCAGTACTTC. This translates into CASLTGVMGETQYF.

The chain couples TRBV2 to TRBJ1-5, with a tentative D call TRBD1 (6 bases). The V and J ends lost 6 bases and 0 bases respectively, with 12 bases between them. Germline CDR1 SNHLY, CDR2 FYNNEI. The CDR3 is 15 amino acids. DNA for the CDR3: TGTGCCAGCAGCCCGGACAGCTATAGCAATCAGCCCCAGCATTTT. Encoded protein: CASSPDSYSNQPQHF.

This clone was detected only a few times. This sequence joins TRBV14 and TRBJ2-1, with 7 bases lining up with TRBD2. The trim removed 0 bases at V and 2 bases at J, leaving 7 bases unmatched. This CDR3 has 17 amino acids. The germline gives CDR1 SGHDN, CDR2 FVKESK. The CDR3 sequence is CASSQDIGLGAYNEQFF. The CDR3 DNA follows: TGTGCCAGCAGCCAAGACATCGGACTAGGGGCCTACAATGAGCAGTTCTTC.

The chain recombines TRBV2 with TRBJ2-2; maybe TRBD1 (6 bases). The V gene's germline CDR1 is SNHLY and CDR2 FYNNEI. The CDR3 has 14 amino acids. Deletions cut 8 bases from V and 5 bases from J, with 15 bases between. The CDR3 DNA is TGTGCCAGCGCTTCCGGGACACTTACCGGGGAGCTGTTTTTT. The encoded protein is CASASGTLTGELFF.

CDR3 loop: CASTPRTGGNEAFF. The CDR3 DNA is TGTGCCAGTACTCCTCGGACAGGGGGCAACGAAGCTTTCTTT. The chain joins TRBV19 to TRBJ1-1; 11 bases are a match to TRBD1. Germline CDR1 LNHDA, CDR2 SQIVND (reference sequence). Trimming cost V 7 bases and J 8 bases; bases outside gene matches: 9. The CDR3 covers 14 residues. Full variable domain (missing parts from reference TRBV19 and TRBJ1-1): DGGITQSPKYLFRKEGQNVTLSCEQNLNHDAMYWYRQDPGQGLRLIYYSQIVNDFQKGDIAEGYSVSREKKESFPLTVTSAQKNPTAFYLCASTPRTGGNEAFFGQGTRLTVV.

The chain carries TRBV4-2 and TRBJ2-3; 9 nucleotides line up with TRBD2. Germline V gives CDR1 LGHNA, CDR2 YNFKEQ. The CDR3 is made up of 19 amino acids. Germline trimming cut 1 base from V and 2 bases from J; bases unmatched to any gene: 13. The CDR3 protein is CASSQALRLAGEFTDTQYF. In DNA form, the CDR3 reads TGTGCCAGCAGCCAAGCCCTGAGGTTAGCGGGGGAGTTCACAGATACGCAGTATTTT.

This clone was found once. The chain has TRBV7-6 and TRBJ2-7; TRBD2 is a possible D gene (6 bases). CDR3 length: 15 amino acids. Germline assignment: CDR1 SGHVS and CDR2 FNYEAQ. Deletions cut 5 bases from V and 2 bases from J, with 16 bases between. CDR3 region: CASSPEGGLTYEQYF. Here the CDR3 DNA reads TGTGCCAGCAGCCCGGAGGGAGGCTTGACCTACGAGCAGTACTTC.

V is TRBV6-4 and J is TRBJ2-1, with D uncertain. CDR1 is MRHNA and CDR2 is SNTAGT in the germline V gene. This CDR3 is built from 14 residues. Deletions cut 0 bases from V and 7 bases from J, with 10 bases between. The DNA of the CDR3 is TGTGCCAGCAGTGACTCGGGTAGCATGAATGAGCAGTTCTTC. Its translation: CASSDSGSMNEQFF.

In its sample, this clone was seen once. The gene calls are TRBV27 and TRBJ2-7; 9 bases match TRBD1. The V gene end was trimmed by 7 bases and the J gene end by 5 bases; junction bases not matched to a gene: 12. Per germline, CDR1 MNHEY and CDR2 SMNVEV (reference sequence). CDR3 length equals 15 residues. This CDR3 reads CASTSVGTGRDEQYF. CDR3 nucleotide sequence: TGTGCCAGCACTTCCGTGGGGACAGGGAGGGACGAGCAGTACTTC.

V is TRBV19 and J is TRBJ2-7, with unresolved D. From germline, CDR1 is LNHDA and CDR2 SQIVND (reference sequence). V shed 4 bases and J shed 7 bases, with 20 bases lying between them. The CDR3 covers 15 residues. DNA for the CDR3: TGTGCCAGTAGTAACCCTCGGAGTGGAAGGCCTGAGCAGTACTTC. It codes for CASSNPRSGRPEQYF.

The CDR3 DNA sequence: TGTGCCAGCAGTGAACGACAGCTTTCCTACGAGCAGTACTTC. It is translated as CASSERQLSYEQYF. The chain has TRBV2 and TRBJ2-7; D possibly corresponds to TRBD1 (5 bases). Trimming shortened V by 2 bases and J by 1 base, and 9 bases separated the two germline ends. CDR3 length: 14 amino acids. Germline CDR1 and CDR2: SNHLY and FYNNEI.

The V and J genes are TRBV27 and TRBJ1-1; D is undetermined. Trimming cost V 3 bases and J 5 bases, with 7 bases left between them. The germline gives CDR1 MNHEY, CDR2 SMNVEV (reference sequence). The CDR3 spans 12 residues. CDR3 protein: CASSFGKTEAFF. The CDR3 DNA follows: TGTGCCAGCAGTTTCGGGAAAACTGAAGCTTTCTTT.